This entry describes one TCR beta chain. These data originate in a study of cytomegalovirus exposure and HLA in healthy donors. In the PCR, 60 Vbeta and 13 Jbeta primers were used. TCRdb's table, derived via immunoSEQ multiplex PCR, lists solely in-frame clones and lacks some. The data show roughly 90,000 clones, approximately 84% seen once. Sequenced material: PBMCs. The TCR sequence derives from a man between 18 and 35 years old in good health and CMV-seronegative.

As DNA, the CDR3 is TGTGCCAGCAGTACCCCGACAGGAGCTACCGGGGAGCTGTTTTTT. Its protein product is CASSTPTGATGELFF. The V gene is TRBV6-6, the J gene TRBJ2-2; TRBD1 might be the D (6 bases). Germline V gene data show CDR1 as MNHNY and CDR2 as SVGAGI (reference sequence). The CDR3 is 15 amino acids. Between the trimmed V and J ends, which lost 5 bases and 5 bases, there was a span of 15 bases.